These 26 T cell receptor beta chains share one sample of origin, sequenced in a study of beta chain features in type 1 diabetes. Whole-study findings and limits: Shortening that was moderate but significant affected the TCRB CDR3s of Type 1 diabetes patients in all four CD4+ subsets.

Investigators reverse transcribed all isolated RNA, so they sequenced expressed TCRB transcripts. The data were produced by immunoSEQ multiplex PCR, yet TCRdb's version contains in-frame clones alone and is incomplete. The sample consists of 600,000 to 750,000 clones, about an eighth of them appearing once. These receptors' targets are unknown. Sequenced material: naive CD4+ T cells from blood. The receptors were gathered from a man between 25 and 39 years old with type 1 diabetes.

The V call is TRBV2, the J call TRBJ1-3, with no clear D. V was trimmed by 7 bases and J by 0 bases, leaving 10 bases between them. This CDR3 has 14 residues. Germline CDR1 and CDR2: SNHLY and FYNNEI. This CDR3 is CASTQRSSGNTIYF. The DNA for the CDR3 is TGTGCCAGCACCCAACGGAGCTCTGGAAACACCATATATTTT. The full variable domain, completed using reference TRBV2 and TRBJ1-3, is EPEVTQTPSHQVTQMGQEVILRCVPISNHLYFYWYRQILGQKVEFLVSFYNNEISEKSEIFDDQFSVERPDGSNFTLKIRSTKLEDSAMYFCASTQRSSGNTIYFGEGSWLTVV.

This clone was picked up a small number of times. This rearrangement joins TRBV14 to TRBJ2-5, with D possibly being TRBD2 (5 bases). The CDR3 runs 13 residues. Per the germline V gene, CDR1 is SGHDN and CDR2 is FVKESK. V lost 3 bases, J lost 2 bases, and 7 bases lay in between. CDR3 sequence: CASSHGDQETQYF. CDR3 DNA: TGTGCCAGCAGCCACGGGGATCAAGAGACCCAGTACTTC.

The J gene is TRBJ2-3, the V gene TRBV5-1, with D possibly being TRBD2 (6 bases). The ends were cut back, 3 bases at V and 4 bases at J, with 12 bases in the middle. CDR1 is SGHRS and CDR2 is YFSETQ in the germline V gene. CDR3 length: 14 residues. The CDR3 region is CASSSGTFSDTQYF. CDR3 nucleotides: TGCGCCAGCAGCTCCGGGACTTTCTCAGATACGCAGTATTTT.

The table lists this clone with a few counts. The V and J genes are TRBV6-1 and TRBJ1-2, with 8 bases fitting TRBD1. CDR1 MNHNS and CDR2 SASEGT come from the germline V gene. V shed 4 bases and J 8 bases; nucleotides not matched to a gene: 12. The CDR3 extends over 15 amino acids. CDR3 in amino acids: CASSVDRDSLRGYTF. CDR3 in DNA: TGTGCCAGCAGTGTGGACAGGGACTCACTGAGGGGCTACACCTTC.

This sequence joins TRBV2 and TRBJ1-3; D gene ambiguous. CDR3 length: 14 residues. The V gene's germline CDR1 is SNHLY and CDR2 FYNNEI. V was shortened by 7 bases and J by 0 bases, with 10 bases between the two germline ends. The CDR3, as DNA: TGTGCCAGCATGGGTCTTCGCTCTGGAAACACCATATATTTT. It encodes CASMGLRSGNTIYF.

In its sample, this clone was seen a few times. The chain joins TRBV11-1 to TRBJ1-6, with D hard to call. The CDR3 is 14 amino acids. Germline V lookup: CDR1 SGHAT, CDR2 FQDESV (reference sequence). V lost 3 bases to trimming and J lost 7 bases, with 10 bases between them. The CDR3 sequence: CASSFWGRNSPLHF. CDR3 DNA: TGTGCCAGCAGCTTTTGGGGTAGGAATTCACCCCTCCACTTT.

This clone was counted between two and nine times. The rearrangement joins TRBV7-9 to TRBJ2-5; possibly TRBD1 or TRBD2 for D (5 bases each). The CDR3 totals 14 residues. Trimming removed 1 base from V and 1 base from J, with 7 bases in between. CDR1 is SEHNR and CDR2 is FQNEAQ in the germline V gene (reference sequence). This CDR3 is CASSLVGTQETQYF. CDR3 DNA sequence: TGTGCCAGCAGCTTAGTGGGGACCCAAGAGACCCAGTACTTC. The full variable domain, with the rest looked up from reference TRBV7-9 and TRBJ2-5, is DTGVSQNPRHKITKRGQNVTFRCDPISEHNRLYWYRQTLGQGPEFLTYFQNEAQLEKSRLLSDRFSAERPKGSFSTLEIQRTEQGDSAMYLCASSLVGTQETQYFGPGTRLLVL.

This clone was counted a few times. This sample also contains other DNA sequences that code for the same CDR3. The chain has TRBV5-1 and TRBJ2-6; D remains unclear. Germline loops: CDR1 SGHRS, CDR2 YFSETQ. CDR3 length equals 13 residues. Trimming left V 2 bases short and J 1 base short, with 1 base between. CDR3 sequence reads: CASSLSGANVLTF. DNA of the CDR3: TGCGCCAGCAGCTTATCTGGGGCCAACGTCCTGACTTTC.

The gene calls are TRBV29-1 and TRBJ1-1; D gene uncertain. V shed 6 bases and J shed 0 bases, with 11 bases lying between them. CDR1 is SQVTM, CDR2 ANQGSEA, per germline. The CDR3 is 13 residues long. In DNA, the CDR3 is TGCAGCGTCGGACTAACCATGAACACTGAAGCTTTCTTT. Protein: CSVGLTMNTEAFF.

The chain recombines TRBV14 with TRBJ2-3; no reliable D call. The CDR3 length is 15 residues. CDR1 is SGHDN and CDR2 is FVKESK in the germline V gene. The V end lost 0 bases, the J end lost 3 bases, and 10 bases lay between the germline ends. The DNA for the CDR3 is TGTGCCAGCAGCCAAGAAATGGGTTTTACAGATACGCAGTATTTT. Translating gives CASSQEMGFTDTQYF. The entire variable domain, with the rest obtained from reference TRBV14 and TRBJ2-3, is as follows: EAGVTQFPSHSVIEKGQTVTLRCDPISGHDNLYWYRRVMGKEIKFLLHFVKESKQDESGMPNNRFLAERTGGTYSTLKVQPAELEDSGVYFCASSQEMGFTDTQYFGPGTRLTVL.

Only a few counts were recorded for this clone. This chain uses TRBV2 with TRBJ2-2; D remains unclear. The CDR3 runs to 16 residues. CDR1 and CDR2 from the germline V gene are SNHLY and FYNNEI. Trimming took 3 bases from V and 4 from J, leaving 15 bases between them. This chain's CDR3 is CASSDYGESITGELFF. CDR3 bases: TGTGCCAGCAGTGATTATGGGGAAAGCATCACCGGGGAGCTGTTTTTT.

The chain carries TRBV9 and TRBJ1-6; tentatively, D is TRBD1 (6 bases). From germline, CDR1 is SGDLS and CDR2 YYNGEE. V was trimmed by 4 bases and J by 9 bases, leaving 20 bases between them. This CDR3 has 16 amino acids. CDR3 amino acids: CASSPERGALSSPLHF. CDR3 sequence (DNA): TGTGCCAGCAGCCCAGAGCGGGGGGCGCTTAGTTCACCCCTCCACTTT.

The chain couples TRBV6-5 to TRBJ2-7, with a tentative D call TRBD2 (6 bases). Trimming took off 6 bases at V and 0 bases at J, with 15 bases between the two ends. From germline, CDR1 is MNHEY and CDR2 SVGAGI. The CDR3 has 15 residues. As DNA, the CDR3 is TGTGCCAGCAGCCGGACTAAGAGGAGCTCCTACGAGCAGTACTTC. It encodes CASSRTKRSSYEQYF.

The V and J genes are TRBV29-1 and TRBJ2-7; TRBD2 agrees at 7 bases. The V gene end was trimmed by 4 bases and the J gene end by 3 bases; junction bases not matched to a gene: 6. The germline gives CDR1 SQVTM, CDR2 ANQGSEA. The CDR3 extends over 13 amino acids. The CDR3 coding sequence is TGCAGCGTTGTTCCACTAGCGAACTACGAGCAGTACTTC. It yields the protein CSVVPLANYEQYF.

This CDR3 reads CASSPGHSYEQYF. The DNA of the CDR3 is TGTGCCAGCAGCCCGGGCCACTCCTACGAGCAGTACTTC. This chain joins TRBV7-2 and TRBJ2-7; D is uncertain. V lost 5 bases to trimming and J lost 0 bases, with 8 bases between them. In germline, CDR1 is SGHTA, CDR2 FQGNSA. There are 13 residues in the CDR3.

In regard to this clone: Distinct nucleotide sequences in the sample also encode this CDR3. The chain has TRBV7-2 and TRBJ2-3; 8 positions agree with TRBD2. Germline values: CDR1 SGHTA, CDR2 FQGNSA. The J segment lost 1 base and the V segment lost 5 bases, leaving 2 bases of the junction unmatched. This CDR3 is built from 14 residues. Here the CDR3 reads CASSVTSGTDTQYF. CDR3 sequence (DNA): TGTGCCAGCAGCGTGACTAGCGGCACAGATACGCAGTATTTT.

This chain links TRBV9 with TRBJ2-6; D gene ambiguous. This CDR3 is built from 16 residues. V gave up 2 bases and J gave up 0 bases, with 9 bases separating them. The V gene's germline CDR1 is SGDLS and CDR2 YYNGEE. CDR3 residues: CASSVPVSSGANVLTF. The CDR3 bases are TGTGCCAGCAGCGTTCCGGTGTCCTCTGGGGCCAACGTCCTGACTTTC.

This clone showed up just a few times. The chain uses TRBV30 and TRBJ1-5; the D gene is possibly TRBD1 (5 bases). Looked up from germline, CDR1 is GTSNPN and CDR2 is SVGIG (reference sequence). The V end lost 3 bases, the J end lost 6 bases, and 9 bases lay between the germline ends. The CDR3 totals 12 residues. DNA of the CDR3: TGTGCCTGGAGCCAGGGAGGTCAGCCCCAGCATTTT. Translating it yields CAWSQGGQPQHF.

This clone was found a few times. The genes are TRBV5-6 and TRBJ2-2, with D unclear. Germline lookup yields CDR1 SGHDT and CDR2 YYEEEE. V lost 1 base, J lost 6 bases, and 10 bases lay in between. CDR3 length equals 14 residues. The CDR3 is CASSLWVPAGELFF. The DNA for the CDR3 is TGTGCCAGCAGCTTGTGGGTACCCGCCGGGGAGCTGTTTTTT.

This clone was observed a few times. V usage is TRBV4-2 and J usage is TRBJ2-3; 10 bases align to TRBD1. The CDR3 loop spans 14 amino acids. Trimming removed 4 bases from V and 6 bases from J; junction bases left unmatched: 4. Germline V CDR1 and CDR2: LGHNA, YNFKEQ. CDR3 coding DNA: TGTGCCAGCAGCCCCGGGACAGGGGCCGATACGCAGTATTTT. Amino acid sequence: CASSPGTGADTQYF.

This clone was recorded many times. The CDR3 nucleotides are TGTGCCAGTAGGCGACTAGCGGGGGAGAAGACCCAGTACTTC. Amino acid sequence: CASRRLAGEKTQYF. The chain has TRBV19 and TRBJ2-5; TRBD2 matches 12 bases. V was clipped by 6 bases and J by 6 bases; unmatched bases: 5. This CDR3 has 14 amino acids. Germline V gene sequence: CDR1 LNHDA, CDR2 SQIVND (reference sequence).

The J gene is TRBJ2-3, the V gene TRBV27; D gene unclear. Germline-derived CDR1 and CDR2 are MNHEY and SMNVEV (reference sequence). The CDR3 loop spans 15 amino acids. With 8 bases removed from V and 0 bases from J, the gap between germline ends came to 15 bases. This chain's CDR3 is CASAPRQPSTDTQYF. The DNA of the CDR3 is TGTGCCAGCGCGCCGAGGCAGCCAAGCACAGATACGCAGTATTTT.

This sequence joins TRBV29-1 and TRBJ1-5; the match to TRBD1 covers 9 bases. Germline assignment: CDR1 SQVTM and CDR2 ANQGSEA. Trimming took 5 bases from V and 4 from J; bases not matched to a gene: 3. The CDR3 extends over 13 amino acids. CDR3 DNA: TGCAGCGTTAGGACAGGGGATAATCAGCCCCAGCATTTT. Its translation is CSVRTGDNQPQHF.

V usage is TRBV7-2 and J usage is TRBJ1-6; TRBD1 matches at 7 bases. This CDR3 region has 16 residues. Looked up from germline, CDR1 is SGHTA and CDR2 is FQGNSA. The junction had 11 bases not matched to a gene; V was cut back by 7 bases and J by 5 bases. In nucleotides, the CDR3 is TGTGCCAGCACCACGCAGCCAGGGGGGAATAATTCACCCCTCCACTTT. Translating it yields CASTTQPGGNNSPLHF.

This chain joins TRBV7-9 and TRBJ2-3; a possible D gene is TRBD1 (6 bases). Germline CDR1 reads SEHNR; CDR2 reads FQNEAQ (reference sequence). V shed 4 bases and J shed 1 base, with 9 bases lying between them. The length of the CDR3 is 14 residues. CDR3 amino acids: CASSSGQRTDTQYF. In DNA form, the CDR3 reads TGTGCCAGCAGCTCCGGACAGCGCACAGATACGCAGTATTTT.

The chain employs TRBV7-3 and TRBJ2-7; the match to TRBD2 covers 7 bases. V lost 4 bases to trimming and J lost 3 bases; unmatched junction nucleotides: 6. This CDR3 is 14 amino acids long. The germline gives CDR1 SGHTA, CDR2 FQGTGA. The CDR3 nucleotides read TGTGCCAGCAGCTCTAGCGGACTAAGCTACGAGCAGTACTTC. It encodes CASSSSGLSYEQYF.